The rows below give T cell receptor beta chains drawn from one sample of a study of B cell selection in AIRE deficiency. Libraries were prepared by immunoSEQ multiplex PCR; TCRdb keeps only in-frame clonotypes and omits some of them. Of tens of thousands of clones in the sample, around 97% are singletons; the top ten hold around 0.19%. Sequencing input: conventional CD4+ T cells sorted from PBMCs. These receptors came from a human donor with AIRE deficiency. Both conserved end residues are part of each CDR3. The D gene is left open where the match is weak. Rows may omit the clone size; those that give it use once, few, many or a size class.

D gene	V gene	clone size	J gene	CDR3 DNA	CDR3 protein
TRBD2	TRBV28	.	TRBJ2-5	TGTGCCAGCAGTCCCGGTGGGCCGCGGGGGGAGACCCAGTACTTC	CASSPGGPRGETQYF
.	TRBV7-2	.	TRBJ2-5	TGTGCCAGCAGCTCTCAAGCGGGTCTGAGGTTAGAGACCCAGTACTTC	CASSSQAGLRLETQYF
.	TRBV27	.	TRBJ1-1	TGTGCCAGCAGGACCACCAGGGACACTGAAGCTTTCTTT	CASRTTRDTEAFF
TRBD2	TRBV7-9	.	TRBJ2-2	TGTGCCAGCAGCTTAACACTAGCGGGCCCCGGGGAGCTGTTTTTT	CASSLTLAGPGELFF
TRBD2	TRBV19	.	TRBJ2-1	TGTGCCAGTAGTATAGTAGGCGGGCTAGCGGGGGGCAATGAGCAGTTCTTC	CASSIVGGLAGGNEQFF
TRBD2	TRBV10-3	.	TRBJ2-1	TGTGCCATCAGTGACCCTCCCCCTACTAGCGGGAGGGCCATCGGCGGGAGAGGTGAGCAGTTCTTC	CAISDPPPTSGRAIGGRGEQFF
TRBD1	TRBV28	.	TRBJ2-1	TGTGCCACCTACCGGACAGGTAACTACAATGAGCAGTTCTTC	CATYRTGNYNEQFF
.	TRBV9	.	TRBJ2-5	TGTGCCAGCAGCGGACGGGGAAGTCAAGAGACCCAGTACTTC	CASSGRGSQETQYF
.	TRBV5-1	.	TRBJ1-6	TGCGCCAGCAGCTTGGAGTGGGTTGGATCACCCCTCCACTTT	CASSLEWVGSPLHF
.	TRBV7-2	once	TRBJ1-1	TGTGCCAGCAGCTTAGTGGGGTTGTCCATGAACACTGAAGCTTTCTTT	CASSLVGLSMNTEAFF